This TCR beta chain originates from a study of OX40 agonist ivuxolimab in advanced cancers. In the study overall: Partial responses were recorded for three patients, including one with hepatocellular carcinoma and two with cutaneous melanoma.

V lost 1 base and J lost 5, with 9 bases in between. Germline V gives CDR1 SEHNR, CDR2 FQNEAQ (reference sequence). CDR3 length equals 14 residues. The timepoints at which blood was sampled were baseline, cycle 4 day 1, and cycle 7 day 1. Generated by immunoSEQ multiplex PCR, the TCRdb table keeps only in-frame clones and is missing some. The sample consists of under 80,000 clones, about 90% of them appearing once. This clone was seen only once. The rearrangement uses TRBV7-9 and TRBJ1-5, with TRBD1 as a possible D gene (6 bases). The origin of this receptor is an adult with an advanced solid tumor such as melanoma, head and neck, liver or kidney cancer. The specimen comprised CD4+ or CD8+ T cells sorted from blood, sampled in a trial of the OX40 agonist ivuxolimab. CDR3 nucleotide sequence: TGTGCCAGCAGCTTAGGACAGGCTTATCAGCCCCAGCATTTT. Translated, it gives CASSLGQAYQPQHF.